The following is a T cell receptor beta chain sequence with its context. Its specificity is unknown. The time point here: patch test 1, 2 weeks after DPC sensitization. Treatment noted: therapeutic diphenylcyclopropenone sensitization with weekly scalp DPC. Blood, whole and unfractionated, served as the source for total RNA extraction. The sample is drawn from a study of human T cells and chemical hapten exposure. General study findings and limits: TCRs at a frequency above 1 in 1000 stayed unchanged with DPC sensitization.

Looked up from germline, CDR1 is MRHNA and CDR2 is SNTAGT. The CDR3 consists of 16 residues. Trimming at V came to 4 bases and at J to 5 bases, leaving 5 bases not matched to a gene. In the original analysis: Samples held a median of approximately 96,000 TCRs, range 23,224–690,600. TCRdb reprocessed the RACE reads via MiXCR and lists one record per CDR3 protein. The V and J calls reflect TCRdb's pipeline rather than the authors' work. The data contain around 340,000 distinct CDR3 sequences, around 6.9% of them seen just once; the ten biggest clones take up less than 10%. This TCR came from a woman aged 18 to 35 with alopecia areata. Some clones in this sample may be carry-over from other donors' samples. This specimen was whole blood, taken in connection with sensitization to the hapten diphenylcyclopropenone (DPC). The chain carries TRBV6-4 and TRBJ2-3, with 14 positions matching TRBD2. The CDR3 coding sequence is TGTGCCAGCAGTGGGACTAGCGGGGGGCCCCAAGATACGCAGTATTTT. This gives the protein CASSGTSGGPQDTQYF.